The 7 T cell receptor beta chains below all came from one sample that was sequenced in a study of Ad26.COV2.S vaccination and SARS-CoV-2 variants (dated by TCRdb to about 2021). Libraries came from the immunoSEQ multiplex PCR assay. As stored in TCRdb, this immuneACCESS dataset retains in-frame rearrangements with V and J assigned. A fraction of the clones does not appear; measured against another copy, unresolved V genes explain less than half of the discrepancy, and the remainder lacks a known reason. The sample contains roughly 460,000 clones, about 89% of them found a single time. The ten largest make up more than 1.5% of the sample. The treatment or condition label here, explained by the study, means: roughly 19 received Ad26.COV2.S at low or high dose, single or two shots; 5 received placebo; per-sample allocation not given. For vaccine and placebo recipients, repertoires were sequenced using samples collected on day 63 after the first injection.

Material: peripheral blood, obtained in a trial of Ad26.COV2.S vaccine versus placebo. Receptors were obtained from a person between 18 and 59 years old who received the Ad26.COV2.S COVID-19 vaccine or a placebo.

As to this clone: The junction shows a germline mismatch at one end, possibly a read error. V and J are TRBV4-1 and TRBJ1-3; maybe TRBD1 (5 bases). The germline V gene encodes CDR1 MGHRA and CDR2 YSYEKL. The CDR3 sequence is 17 residues long. The CDR3 DNA sequence: TGCGCCAGCAGCCAGACGTGGGGGACCAGCTCTGGAAACACTATATATTTT. This sequence encodes CASSQTWGTSSGNTIYF.

CDR3 sequence: CASSPRQAYNEQFF. DNA of the CDR3: TGTGCCAGCAGCCCCAGGCAGGCATACAATGAGCAGTTCTTC. The chain has TRBV7-9 and TRBJ2-1; D is undetermined. Germline assignment: CDR1 SEHNR and CDR2 FQNEAQ (reference sequence). The CDR3 is made up of 14 amino acids. Trimming stripped 5 bases from V and 4 bases from J, with 12 bases between.

The chain links TRBV12-5 to TRBJ2-7; D gene uncertain. The CDR3 is made up of 14 amino acids. The germline V gene encodes CDR1 LGHNT and CDR2 FRNRAP. The V and J ends lost 1 base and 7 bases respectively, with 14 bases between them. CDR3 sequence: CASGLGTYIGEQYF. Written as DNA, the CDR3 is TGTGCTAGTGGTTTGGGGACCTATATCGGGGAGCAGTACTTC.

The chain is built from TRBV25-1 and TRBJ2-1; D is unclear. Between the trimmed V and J ends, which lost 4 bases and 9 bases, there was a span of 7 bases. The CDR3 loop spans 11 amino acids. Germline CDR1 is MGHDK and CDR2 is SYGVNS. The CDR3 is CASSAWVEQFF. For the CDR3, the DNA is TGTGCCAGCAGTGCGTGGGTTGAGCAGTTCTTC.

The rearrangement links TRBV3-1 (or the pseudogene TRBV3-2) to TRBJ2-3, with 7 bases matching TRBD2. V gave up 1 base and J gave up 3 bases; unmatched junction bases: 10. Germline-derived CDR1 and CDR2 are LGHDT and YNNKEL (reference sequence). The length of the CDR3 is 17 residues. The CDR3 sequence: CASSQGVPGGGTDTQYF. DNA of the CDR3: TGTGCCAGCAGCCAAGGGGTACCGGGGGGAGGTACAGATACGCAGTATTTT.

CDR3 nucleotide sequence: TGTGCCAGCAGCCAAGATTTGGGGACTCCCTACAATGAGCAGTTCTTC. It specifies CASSQDLGTPYNEQFF. The chain employs TRBV3-1 (or the pseudogene TRBV3-2) and TRBJ2-1; tentative D call: TRBD2 (6 bases). Trimming took 0 bases from V and 2 from J, leaving 11 bases between them. Germline V gene sequence: CDR1 LGHDT, CDR2 YNNKEL (reference sequence). The CDR3 is 16 amino acids.

The rearrangement links TRBV7-9 to TRBJ1-6, with a possible D match to TRBD1 (6 bases). Germline loops: CDR1 SEHNR, CDR2 FQNEAQ (reference sequence). The length of the CDR3 is 16 residues. With 5 bases removed from V and 4 bases from J, the gap between germline ends came to 15 bases. The CDR3 loop is CASSPALGGYNSPLHF. DNA for the CDR3: TGTGCCAGCAGCCCTGCTTTAGGGGGGTATAATTCACCCCTCCACTTT.